This T cell receptor beta chain was obtained from a study of T-cell memory formation after mild COVID-19. Study observations and caveats: The authors left the SARS-CoV-2 specificity of second-wave clones peaking on day 37 unconfirmed. A subset of responding clones appeared in pre-infection memory, suggesting cross-reactive memory joined.

In regard to this clonotype: The antigen remains undetermined.

The germline V gene encodes CDR1 SQVTM and CDR2 ANQGSEA. Trimming took 7 bases from V and 3 from J; bases not matched to a gene: 9. The CDR3 loop spans 14 amino acids. TCRdb re-analysed the 5' RACE reads in MiXCR, keeping a single row per CDR3 protein. The table lists around 220,000 distinct CDR3 sequences, around 17% of them singletons. This chain joins TRBV29-1 and TRBJ1-2; TRBD1 matches 9 bases. Specimen: PBMCs or a T cell subset sorted from them (not recorded which). This TCR was sampled from a young man who had mild COVID-19 (a few samples of this study predate the infection). Cell type and time point are not known. The CDR3 region is CSAAGQGRDYGYTF. DNA of the CDR3: TGCAGCGCTGCGGGACAGGGCCGGGACTATGGCTACACCTTC.